A single sample gave rise to the 3 T cell receptor beta chains below, sequenced in a study of T cells in Graves' hyperthyroidism and ophthalmopathy. Researchers took RNA transcripts and amplified the TCR beta CDR3 regions from them. TCR CDR3 regions were first amplified by RT-PCR with HTBI primers. In TCRdb, the multiplex PCR reads were re-called with MiXCR into one record per CDR3 protein. The data contain hundreds of thousands of distinct CDR3 sequences, approximately 15% of them singletons. Material: blood. These receptors all come from a young woman with Graves' hyperthyroidism that later progressed to Graves' ophthalmopathy.

This clonotype has only a few counts. This chain links TRBV5-4 with TRBJ2-3; 9 nucleotides match TRBD2. With V trimmed by 4 bases and J by 3 bases, 12 bases remained unmatched. The germline V gene encodes CDR1 SGHNT and CDR2 YYREEE (reference sequence). There are 17 residues in the CDR3. The CDR3 DNA reads as TGTGCCAGCAGCGTGTTCTTAGCGGGAGTAGGAACAGATACGCAGTATTTT. Its translation: CASSVFLAGVGTDTQYF.

The chain employs TRBV19 and TRBJ2-3; 10 positions match TRBD2. Germline loops: CDR1 LNHDA, CDR2 SQIVND (reference sequence). Trimming removed 6 bases from V and 6 bases from J; junction bases left unmatched: 9. CDR3 length: 15 residues. In DNA form, the CDR3 reads TGTGCCAGTAGCCGAGGAGCGGGAGGGAGGGATACGCAGTATTTT. As protein: CASSRGAGGRDTQYF.

The J gene is TRBJ1-1, the V gene TRBV19, with 8 positions matching TRBD1. The J segment lost 0 bases and the V segment lost 5 bases, leaving 5 bases of the junction unmatched. Germline loops: CDR1 LNHDA, CDR2 SQIVND (reference sequence). The CDR3 has 15 amino acids. CDR3 amino acids: CASSAAQGVNTEAFF. As DNA, the CDR3 is TGTGCCAGTAGTGCCGCACAGGGGGTGAACACTGAAGCTTTCTTT.